This T cell receptor (beta chain) was sequenced during a study of vaccination and CD4 T cells after COVID-19. About the research overall: Collection of post-COVID samples occurred a median approximately 100 days after diagnosis, spanning a range of 35 to 161. The study collected post-vaccine samples a median 72 days after dose two, with a range of 14 to 241.

Study-level results: Researchers report that 304 of 307 vaccine-specific clones in convalescent patients proved spike mono-reactive.

At the Johns Hopkins FTIC core, DNA taken from cultured CD4+ T cells was sequenced by way of the Oncomine TCR Beta short-read assay. TCRdb redid the calling of the PCR reads with MiXCR, one entry per CDR3 protein. The data contain about 12,000 distinct CDR3 sequences, approximately 54% of them singletons. This clonotype was recorded once. Its target is not known. The CDR3 contains 16 residues. Trimming pared 6 bases from V and 1 base from J, leaving 13 bases between. CDR1 is MNHNS and CDR2 is SASEGT in the germline V gene. Sample treatment: roughly 10-day PBMC culture with coronavirus spike peptide pools or control peptides (ViraFEST assay). Peptide pools at 7.5 to 10 ug/ml, together with 7.5 to 10 IU/ml IL-2, were added to cultures of around 2.2 million PBMCs per well.

Specimen: cultured CD4+ T cells from blood, collected after SARS-CoV-2 vaccination. This TCR was recovered from a human donor with COVID-19. The gene calls are TRBV6-1 and TRBJ2-6; D is possibly TRBD1 (6 bases). CDR3 nucleotides: TGTGCCAGCAGCAGGGGATCTGCTTCTGGGGCCAACGTCCTGACTTTC. Amino acids: CASSRGSASGANVLTF.